Listed below are T cell receptor beta chains from one sample, sequenced in a study of PD-1 blockade in classical Hodgkin lymphoma. The data were produced by immunoSEQ multiplex PCR, yet TCRdb's version contains in-frame clones alone and is incomplete. The sample shows more than 30,000 clones, over 65% of them seen only once. Sequences were derived from peripheral blood mononuclear cells (PBMCs), sampled before the fourth cycle of nivolumab. These receptors came from a human donor with classical Hodgkin lymphoma. Both conserved end residues are part of each CDR3. D genes are given only for firm matches. A row's size may be missing; if present it is once, few, many or a size class.

TRBJ1-1 | TRBD1 | few | TRBV6-1 | CASRAGQGRTEAFF | TGTGCCAGCAGGGCGGGACAGGGAAGGACTGAAGCTTTCTTT
TRBJ2-2 | TRBD1 | . | TRBV5-1 | CASSTWTGSVTGELFF | TGCGCCAGCAGCACCTGGACAGGGTCGGTCACCGGGGAGCTGTTTTTT
TRBJ1-6 | . | few | TRBV2 | CASSELRGSPLHF | TGTGCCAGCAGTGAACTGAGGGGTTCACCCCTCCACTTT
TRBJ1-6 | . | . | TRBV27 | CATGQISSYNSPLHF | TGTGCTACCGGACAGATTAGCTCCTATAATTCACCCCTCCACTTT
TRBJ2-2 | . | few | TRBV6-6 | CASSNYGELFF | TGTGCCAGCAGTAATTACGGGGAGCTGTTTTTT
TRBJ2-1 | . | . | TRBV18 | CASSPNVGVYNEQFF | TGTGCCAGCTCACCAAACGTGGGGGTCTACAATGAGCAGTTCTTC
TRBJ2-2 | . | . | TRBV11-2 | CASSSLARFGGELFF | TGTGCCAGCAGCTCACTAGCTCGGTTCGGCGGGGAGCTGTTTTTT
TRBJ2-3 | TRBD1 | . | TRBV5-1 | CASSLGTGGFPTDTQYF | TGCGCCAGCAGCTTGGGGACAGGGGGCTTCCCCACAGATACGCAGTATTTT
TRBJ1-6 | . | medium-sized | TRBV19 | CASSGKDTYNSPLHF | TGTGCCAGTAGTGGGAAGGACACCTATAATTCACCCCTCCACTTT
TRBJ2-7 | . | . | TRBV21-1 | CASTPPPGAYEQYF | TGTGCCAGCACCCCCCCGCCAGGGGCCTACGAGCAGTACTTC
TRBJ2-7 | . | . | TRBV6-1 | CASREWRPGHEQYF | TGTGCCAGCAGGGAGTGGCGCCCCGGACACGAGCAGTACTTC
TRBJ2-5 | TRBD1 | . | TRBV18 | CASSPMGQETQYF | TGTGCCAGCTCACCGATGGGACAGGAGACCCAGTACTTC
TRBJ1-2 | . | . | TRBV28 | CASSSGAGGYTF | TGTGCCAGCAGTTCAGGGGCTGGCGGCTACACCTTC
TRBJ2-6 | . | . | TRBV28 | CASSGSGTLGANVLTF | TGTGCCAGCAGTGGATCCGGGACACTAGGGGCCAACGTCCTGACTTTC
TRBJ1-6 | . | . | TRBV19 | CASSIRDGDSPLHF | TGTGCCAGTAGTATCCGGGACGGGGATTCACCCCTCCACTTT
TRBJ1-5 | . | . | TRBV6-1 | CASNRDGNQPQHF | TGTGCCAGCAACAGGGACGGCAATCAGCCCCAGCATTTT
TRBJ2-5 | TRBD2 | . | TRBV7-6 | CASSLGPGGGGQETQYF | TGTGCCAGCAGCTTGGGCCCTGGCGGGGGAGGCCAAGAGACCCAGTACTTC
TRBJ2-5 | . | medium-sized | TRBV5-1 | CASSLVRDTGVGTQYF | TGCGCCAGCAGCTTGGTAAGGGACACAGGCGTAGGGACCCAGTACTTC
TRBJ1-2 | TRBD1 | few | TRBV7-6 | CASSLSMTGFTGYTF | TGTGCCAGCAGCTTATCGATGACAGGGTTTACCGGCTACACCTTC
TRBJ2-7 | TRBD1 | . | TRBV9 | CASSPRDSSSYEQYF | TGTGCCAGCAGCCCCCGGGACAGTAGCTCCTACGAGCAGTACTTC
TRBJ2-2 | . | once | TRBV7-3 | CASSLGYRDGELFF | TGTGCCAGCAGCTTAGGGTACAGGGACGGGGAGCTGTTTTTT
TRBJ1-1 | . | . | TRBV4-1 | CASSQEAARRTEAFF | TGCGCCAGCAGCCAAGAAGCGGCCAGGAGAACTGAAGCTTTCTTT
TRBJ2-7 | . | . | TRBV5-1 | CASSLSRDSSYEQYF | TGCGCCAGCAGCTTGAGCCGGGATAGCTCCTACGAGCAGTACTTC
TRBJ1-2 | TRBD1 | once | TRBV30 | CAGYDRGTGGYTF | TGTGCCGGGTATGACAGGGGAACCGGTGGCTACACCTTC
TRBJ1-1 | . | . | TRBV10-3 | CAISEGKNTEAFF | TGTGCCATCAGTGAGGGGAAGAACACTGAAGCTTTCTTT
TRBJ2-7 | . | . | TRBV28 | CASSLTGTPSEQYF | TGTGCCAGCAGTTTAACAGGGACCCCCTCGGAGCAGTACTTC
TRBJ1-1 | TRBD1 | . | TRBV10-2 | CASSGTGDTEAFF | TGCGCCAGCAGTGGGACAGGGGACACTGAAGCTTTCTTT
TRBJ2-7 | TRBD1 | . | TRBV11-2 | CASSSPGQANYEQYF | TGTGCCAGCAGCTCACCGGGACAGGCGAACTACGAGCAGTACTTC
TRBJ1-1 | . | . | TRBV7-9 | CASSLFGGGTEAFF | TGTGCCAGCAGCTTGTTCGGCGGTGGCACTGAAGCTTTCTTT
TRBJ2-5 | . | once | TRBV15 | CATSRDGQGGETQYF | TGTGCCACCAGCAGAGATGGGCAGGGGGGAGAGACCCAGTACTTC
TRBJ2-7 | . | . | TRBV7-6 | CASSQVGGGAYEQYF | TGTGCCAGCAGCCAAGTCGGAGGGGGGGCCTACGAGCAGTACTTC
TRBJ1-2 | . | once | TRBV5-1 | CASALSRGGGYTF | TGCGCCAGCGCCTTAAGCAGGGGCGGTGGCTACACCTTC
TRBJ2-1 | . | . | TRBV19 | CASSPPTPVRANEQFF | TGTGCCAGTAGTCCCCCCACACCGGTAAGGGCCAATGAGCAGTTCTTC
TRBJ1-6 | . | few | TRBV19 | CASRQRVFGNSPLHF | TGTGCCAGTAGACAGAGGGTTTTCGGGAATTCACCCCTCCACTTT
TRBJ1-2 | . | . | TRBV6-5 | CASSYSWAAGYGYTF | TGTGCCAGCAGTTACTCTTGGGCGGCGGGCTATGGCTACACCTTC
TRBJ2-3 | . | . | TRBV4-3 | CASSQDTRATDTQYF | TGCGCCAGCAGCCAAGACACTAGGGCCACAGATACGCAGTATTTT
TRBJ2-7 | . | . | TRBV29-1 | CSVEVSYEQYF | TGCAGCGTTGAGGTCTCCTACGAGCAGTACTTC
TRBJ1-6 | TRBD1 | few | TRBV2 | CASSSGTGVNSPLHF | TGTGCCAGCAGTTCCGGGACAGGGGTGAATTCACCCCTCCACTTT
TRBJ1-5 | . | . | TRBV7-9 | CASSLAAQPQHF | TGTGCCAGCAGCTTAGCGGCTCAGCCCCAGCATTTT
TRBJ1-3 | TRBD1 | few | TRBV27 | CASSSRNRGGNTIYF | TGTGCCAGCAGTTCCCGGAACAGGGGCGGAAACACCATATATTTT
TRBJ1-1 | . | . | TRBV9 | CASSVDPLRVAFF | TGTGCCAGCAGCGTAGACCCCCTTCGAGTGGCTTTCTTT
TRBJ2-3 | TRBD1 | . | TRBV7-8 | CASSSRQGETADTQYF | TGTGCCAGCAGCTCACGACAGGGGGAGACGGCAGATACGCAGTATTTT
TRBJ1-1 | . | . | TRBV27 | CASSLGADTEAFF | TGTGCCAGCAGTTTAGGGGCGGACACTGAAGCTTTCTTT
TRBJ2-1 | TRBD1 | . | TRBV7-9 | CASSPTGQGRRVNNEQFF | TGTGCCAGCAGCCCGACTGGACAGGGGCGGAGGGTCAACAATGAGCAGTTCTTC
TRBJ2-4 | . | . | TRBV19 | CASSLRVGKNIQYF | TGTGCCAGTAGTTTAAGGGTAGGGAAAAACATTCAGTACTTC